These 5 T cell receptor beta chains were all obtained from the same sample, sequenced in a study of cytomegalovirus exposure and HLA in healthy donors. It was with 60 Vbeta and 13 Jbeta primers that the PCR ran. The method was immunoSEQ multiplex PCR; TCRdb's version includes in-frame clones alone and lacks a portion of them. The repertoire holds roughly 190,000 clones, with about four fifths as singletons. Sequenced material: PBMCs. The receptors shown here come from a woman aged 25 to 39 in good health and CMV-seropositive.

Only a few counts were recorded for this clone. This sequence joins TRBV10-3 and TRBJ2-2; TRBD1 aligns across 8 bases. Germline V gives CDR1 ENHRY, CDR2 SYGVKD. The CDR3 consists of 15 residues. The ends lost 3 bases at V and 6 bases at J; junction bases unmatched: 6. The CDR3 reads CAISDQGQGSGELFF. Here the CDR3 DNA reads TGTGCCATCAGTGATCAAGGACAGGGTTCCGGGGAGCTGTTTTTT.

This rearrangement joins TRBV19 to TRBJ1-2; TRBD1 is a possible D gene (5 bases). The CDR3 has 13 amino acids. V dropped 5 bases and J dropped 6 bases, with 13 bases sitting between them. Germline CDR1 and CDR2: LNHDA and SQIVND (reference sequence). The CDR3 DNA sequence: TGTGCCAGTAGTCTAGGGGCAGGGAATGGCTACACCTTC. This translates into CASSLGAGNGYTF.

The chain has TRBV6-6 and TRBJ1-1, with a possible D match to TRBD1 (6 bases). CDR1 and CDR2 (germline): MNHNY, SVGAGI (reference sequence). The CDR3 contains 15 residues. The V gene lost 2 bases and the J gene lost 0 bases, with 10 bases spanning the gap. CDR3 sequence reads: CASSYGWGLNTEAFF. The CDR3 DNA reads as TGTGCCAGCAGTTACGGTTGGGGGCTGAACACTGAAGCTTTCTTT.

This clone was detected only once. This sequence joins TRBV5-1 and TRBJ2-3; D unresolved. CDR3 length: 15 amino acids. The V and J ends lost 0 bases and 2 bases respectively, with 10 bases between them. The V gene's germline CDR1 is SGHRS and CDR2 YFSETQ. CDR3 DNA: TGCGCCAGCAGCTTGGACCTAGATAACACAGATACGCAGTATTTT. It specifies CASSLDLDNTDTQYF.

This chain uses TRBV6-5 with TRBJ1-4; D unresolved. V gave up 2 bases and J gave up 4 bases, with 11 bases separating them. From germline, CDR1 is MNHEY and CDR2 SVGAGI. The CDR3 has 15 amino acids. The CDR3 bases are TGTGCCAGCAGTTACGAATCGGGGATTAATGAAAAACTGTTTTTT. This gives the protein CASSYESGINEKLFF.